This TCR beta chain appears in the sequencing data of a study of cytomegalovirus exposure and HLA in healthy donors. V was pared by 6 bases and J by 0 bases, with 10 bases between. This CDR3 is built from 14 residues. CDR1 and CDR2 from the germline V gene are SGDLS and YYNGEE. With 60 Vbeta and 13 Jbeta primers, the PCR was carried out. The method was immunoSEQ multiplex PCR; TCRdb's version includes in-frame clones alone and lacks a portion of them. Of roughly 180,000 clones listed, more than 65% are singletons. Input material: PBMCs. The V call is TRBV9, the J call TRBJ1-5; possible D gene TRBD1, 5 bases. This clonotype originated in a female donor in good health and CMV-seronegative. CDR3 coding DNA: TGTGCCAGCACCCCGGGGGATAGCAATCAGCCCCAGCATTTT. It is translated as CASTPGDSNQPQHF.